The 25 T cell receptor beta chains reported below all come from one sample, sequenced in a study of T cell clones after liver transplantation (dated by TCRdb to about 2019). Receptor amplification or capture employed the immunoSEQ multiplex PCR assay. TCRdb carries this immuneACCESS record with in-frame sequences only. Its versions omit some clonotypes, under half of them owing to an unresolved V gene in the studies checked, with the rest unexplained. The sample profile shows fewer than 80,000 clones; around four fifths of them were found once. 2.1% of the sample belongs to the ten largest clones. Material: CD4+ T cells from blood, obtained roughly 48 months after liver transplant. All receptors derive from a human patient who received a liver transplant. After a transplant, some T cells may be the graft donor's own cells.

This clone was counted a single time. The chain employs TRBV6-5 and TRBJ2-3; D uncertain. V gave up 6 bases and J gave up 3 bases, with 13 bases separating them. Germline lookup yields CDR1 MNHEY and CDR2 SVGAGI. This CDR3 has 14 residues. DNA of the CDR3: TGTGCCAGCAGCTCGACTCCCTCTACAGATACGCAGTATTTT. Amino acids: CASSSTPSTDTQYF.

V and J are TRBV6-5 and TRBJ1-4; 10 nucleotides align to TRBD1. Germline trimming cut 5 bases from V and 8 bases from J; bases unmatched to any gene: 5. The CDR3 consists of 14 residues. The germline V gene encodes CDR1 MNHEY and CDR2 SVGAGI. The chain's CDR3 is CASSRQGAREKLFF. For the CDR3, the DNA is TGTGCCAGCAGTAGACAGGGGGCCCGAGAAAAACTGTTTTTT.

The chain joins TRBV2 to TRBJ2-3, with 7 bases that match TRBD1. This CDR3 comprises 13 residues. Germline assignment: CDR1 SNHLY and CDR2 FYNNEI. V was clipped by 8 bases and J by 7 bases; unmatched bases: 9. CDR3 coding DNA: TGTGCCAGCGAACAGGGGACGTGGAATACGCAGTATTTT. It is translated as CASEQGTWNTQYF.

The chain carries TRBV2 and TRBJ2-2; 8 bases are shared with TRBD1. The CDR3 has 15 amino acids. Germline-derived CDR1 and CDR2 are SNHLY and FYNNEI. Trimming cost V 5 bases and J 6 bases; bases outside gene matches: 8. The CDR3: CASSPTGVFPGELFF. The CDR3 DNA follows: TGTGCCAGCAGTCCGACAGGGGTGTTCCCCGGGGAGCTGTTTTTT. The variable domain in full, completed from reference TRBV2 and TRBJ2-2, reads EPEVTQTPSHQVTQMGQEVILRCVPISNHLYFYWYRQILGQKVEFLVSFYNNEISEKSEIFDDQFSVERPDGSNFTLKIRSTKLEDSAMYFCASSPTGVFPGELFFGEGSRLTVL.

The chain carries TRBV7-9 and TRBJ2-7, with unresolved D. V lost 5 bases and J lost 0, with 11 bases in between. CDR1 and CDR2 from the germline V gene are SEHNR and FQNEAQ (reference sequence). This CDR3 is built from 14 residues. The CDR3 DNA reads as TGTGCCAGCAGCAAAGACGTTAGCTCCTACGAGCAGTACTTC. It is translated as CASSKDVSSYEQYF.

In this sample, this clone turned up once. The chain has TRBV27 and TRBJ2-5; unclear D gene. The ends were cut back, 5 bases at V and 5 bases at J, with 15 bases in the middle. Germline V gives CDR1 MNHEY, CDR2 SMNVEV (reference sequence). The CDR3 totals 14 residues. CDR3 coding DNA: TGTGCCAGCAGTCCACGGTGGGCGGCGGAGACCCAGTACTTC. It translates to CASSPRWAAETQYF.

CDR3 in DNA: TGTGCCAGCAGCTTAGCGGAGGGGTACAGAGGAGGGTATAATTCACCCCTCCACTTT. Translated, it gives CASSLAEGYRGGYNSPLHF. The V gene is TRBV7-2, the J gene TRBJ1-6; TRBD1 is a possible D gene (5 bases). The CDR3 consists of 19 residues. The V gene's germline CDR1 is SGHTA and CDR2 FQGNSA. V was cut by 0 bases and J by 4 bases, with 19 bases left in between.

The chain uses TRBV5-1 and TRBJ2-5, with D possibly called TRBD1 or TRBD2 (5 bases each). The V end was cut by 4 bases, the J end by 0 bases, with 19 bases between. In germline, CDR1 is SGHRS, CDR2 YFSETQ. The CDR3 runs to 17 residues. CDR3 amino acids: CASSRGAKPTYQETQYF. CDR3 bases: TGCGCCAGCAGCAGAGGGGCCAAGCCCACGTACCAAGAGACCCAGTACTTC.

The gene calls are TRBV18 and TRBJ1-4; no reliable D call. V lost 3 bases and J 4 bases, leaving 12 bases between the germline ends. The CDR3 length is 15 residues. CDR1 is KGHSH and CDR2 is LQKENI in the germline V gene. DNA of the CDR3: TGTGCCAGCTCACCTTTGGGAGGCGGTAATGAAAAACTGTTTTTT. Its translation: CASSPLGGGNEKLFF.

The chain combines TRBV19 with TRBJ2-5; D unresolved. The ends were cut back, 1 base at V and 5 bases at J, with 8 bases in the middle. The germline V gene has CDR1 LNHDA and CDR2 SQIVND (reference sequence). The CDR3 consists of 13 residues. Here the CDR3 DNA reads TGTGCCAGTAGTATAGGTGCAGAGGAGACCCAGTACTTC. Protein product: CASSIGAEETQYF.

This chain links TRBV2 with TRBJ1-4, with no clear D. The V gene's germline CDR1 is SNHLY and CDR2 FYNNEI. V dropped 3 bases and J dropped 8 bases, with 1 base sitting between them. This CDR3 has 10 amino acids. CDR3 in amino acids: CASSDEKLFF. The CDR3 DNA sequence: TGTGCCAGCAGTGACGAAAAACTGTTTTTT. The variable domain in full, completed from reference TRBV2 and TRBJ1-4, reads EPEVTQTPSHQVTQMGQEVILRCVPISNHLYFYWYRQILGQKVEFLVSFYNNEISEKSEIFDDQFSVERPDGSNFTLKIRSTKLEDSAMYFCASSDEKLFFGSGTQLSVL.

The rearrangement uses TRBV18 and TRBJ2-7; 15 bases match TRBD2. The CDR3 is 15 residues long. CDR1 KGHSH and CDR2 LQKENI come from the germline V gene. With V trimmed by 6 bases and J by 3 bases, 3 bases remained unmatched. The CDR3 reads CASSGLAGGIYEQYF. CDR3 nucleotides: TGTGCCAGCTCGGGACTAGCGGGAGGTATCTACGAGCAGTACTTC.

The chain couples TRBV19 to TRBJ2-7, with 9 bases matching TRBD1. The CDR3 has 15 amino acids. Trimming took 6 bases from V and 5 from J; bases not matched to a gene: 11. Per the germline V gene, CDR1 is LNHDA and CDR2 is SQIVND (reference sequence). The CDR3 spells CASSSIGTGNHEQYF. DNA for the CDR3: TGTGCCAGTAGCTCAATCGGGACAGGGAACCACGAGCAGTACTTC. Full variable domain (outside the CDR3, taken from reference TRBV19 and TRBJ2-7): DGGITQSPKYLFRKEGQNVTLSCEQNLNHDAMYWYRQDPGQGLRLIYYSQIVNDFQKGDIAEGYSVSREKKESFPLTVTSAQKNPTAFYLCASSSIGTGNHEQYFGPGTRLTVT.

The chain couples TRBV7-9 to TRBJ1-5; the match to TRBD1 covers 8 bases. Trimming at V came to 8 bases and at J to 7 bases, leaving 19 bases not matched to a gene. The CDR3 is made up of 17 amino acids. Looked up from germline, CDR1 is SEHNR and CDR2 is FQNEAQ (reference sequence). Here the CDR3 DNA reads TGTGCCAGCGCCACCAGCGACTTTCAGGGGGCTGGGCAGCCCCAGCATTTT. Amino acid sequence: CASATSDFQGAGQPQHF.

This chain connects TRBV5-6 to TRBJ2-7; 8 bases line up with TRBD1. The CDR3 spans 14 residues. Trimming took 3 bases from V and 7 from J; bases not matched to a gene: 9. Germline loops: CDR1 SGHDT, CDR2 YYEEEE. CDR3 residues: CASSSGQGAREQYF. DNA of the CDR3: TGTGCCAGCAGCTCAGGTCAGGGGGCTAGAGAGCAGTACTTC.

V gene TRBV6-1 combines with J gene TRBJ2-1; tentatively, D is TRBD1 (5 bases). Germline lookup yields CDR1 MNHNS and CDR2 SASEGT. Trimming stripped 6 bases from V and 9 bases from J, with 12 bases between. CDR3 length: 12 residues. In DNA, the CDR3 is TGTGCCAGCAGCGCTTTTAGGGGTGAGCAGTTCTTC. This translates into CASSAFRGEQFF.

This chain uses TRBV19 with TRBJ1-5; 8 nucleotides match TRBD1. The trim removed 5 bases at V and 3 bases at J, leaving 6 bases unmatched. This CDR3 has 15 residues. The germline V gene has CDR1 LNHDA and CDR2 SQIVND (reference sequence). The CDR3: CASSLRTGINQPQHF. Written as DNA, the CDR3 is TGTGCCAGTAGTCTACGGACAGGGATCAATCAGCCCCAGCATTTT.

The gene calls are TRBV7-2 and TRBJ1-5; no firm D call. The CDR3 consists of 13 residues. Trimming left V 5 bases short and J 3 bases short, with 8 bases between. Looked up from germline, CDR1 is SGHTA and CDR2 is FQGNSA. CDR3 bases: TGTGCCAGCAGCCCGGAGAACAATCAGCCCCAGCATTTT. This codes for CASSPENNQPQHF.

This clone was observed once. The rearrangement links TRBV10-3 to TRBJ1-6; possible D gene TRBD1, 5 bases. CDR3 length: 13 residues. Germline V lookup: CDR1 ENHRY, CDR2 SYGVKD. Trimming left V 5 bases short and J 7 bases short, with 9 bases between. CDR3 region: CAISSSGNSPLHF. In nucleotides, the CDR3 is TGTGCCATCAGTTCTTCAGGGAATTCACCCCTCCACTTT.

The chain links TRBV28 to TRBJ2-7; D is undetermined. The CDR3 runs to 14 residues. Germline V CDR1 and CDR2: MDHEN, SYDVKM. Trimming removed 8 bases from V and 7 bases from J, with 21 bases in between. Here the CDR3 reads CASAKLAELEEQYF. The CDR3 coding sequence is TGTGCCAGCGCCAAGTTGGCGGAGCTAGAAGAGCAGTACTTC.

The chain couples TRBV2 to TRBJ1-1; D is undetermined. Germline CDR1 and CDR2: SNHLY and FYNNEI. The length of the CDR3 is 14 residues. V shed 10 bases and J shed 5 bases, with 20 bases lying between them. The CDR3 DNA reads TGTGCCAACCCCCGGACGGTTGATGGAACTGAAGCTTTCTTT. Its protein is CANPRTVDGTEAFF.

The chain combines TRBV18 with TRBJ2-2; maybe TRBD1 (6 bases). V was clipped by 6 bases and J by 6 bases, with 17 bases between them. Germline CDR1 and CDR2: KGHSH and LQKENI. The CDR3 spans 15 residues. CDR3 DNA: TGTGCCAGCTCGCTACTACAGGGTATCGCCGGGGAGCTGTTTTTT. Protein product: CASSLLQGIAGELFF.

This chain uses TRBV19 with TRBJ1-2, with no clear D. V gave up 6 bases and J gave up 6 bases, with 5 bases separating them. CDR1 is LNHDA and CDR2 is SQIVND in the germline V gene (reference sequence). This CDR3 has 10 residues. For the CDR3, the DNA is TGTGCCAGTAGAGGCAATGGCTACACCTTC. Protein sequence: CASRGNGYTF.

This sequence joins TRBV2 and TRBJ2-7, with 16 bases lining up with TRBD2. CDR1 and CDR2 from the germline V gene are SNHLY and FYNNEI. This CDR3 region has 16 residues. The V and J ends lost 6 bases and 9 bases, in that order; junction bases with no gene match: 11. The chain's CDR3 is CASSLQGTSGGARQYF. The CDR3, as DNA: TGTGCCAGCAGCCTACAGGGGACTAGCGGGGGGGCCAGGCAGTACTTC.

The CDR3 sequence is CASTRKTGGDTGELFF. The CDR3 nucleotides read TGTGCCAGTACCCGTAAGACAGGGGGCGACACCGGGGAGCTGTTTTTT. The genes are TRBV19 and TRBJ2-2; TRBD1 agrees at 10 bases. CDR1 and CDR2 from the germline V gene are LNHDA and SQIVND (reference sequence). With V trimmed by 7 bases and J by 3 bases, 8 bases remained unmatched. The CDR3 spans 16 residues. Variable domain in full (rest from reference TRBV19 and TRBJ2-2): DGGITQSPKYLFRKEGQNVTLSCEQNLNHDAMYWYRQDPGQGLRLIYYSQIVNDFQKGDIAEGYSVSREKKESFPLTVTSAQKNPTAFYLCASTRKTGGDTGELFFGEGSRLTVL.